Listed below are T cell receptor beta chains from one sample, sequenced in a study of blood T cell repertoires in COVID-19. The assay was immunoSEQ multiplex PCR, and TCRdb's table has in-frame clones only and misses some. The repertoire has about 270,000 clones, 82% of them found once; the top ten carry 3.1%. The source material was peripheral blood. These receptors all come from a woman between 18 and 30 years old with acute or convalescent COVID-19. Both conserved end residues are part of each CDR3. A D gene is named only where the DNA matches it firmly. Size is stated for part of the rows, as once, few or many counts, or as a class when the clone is expanded.

clone_size,v_call,cdr3_length,d_call,j_call,cdr3_aa,cdr3_nt
NA,TRBV27,16,NA,TRBJ2-3,CASSPLGEAPTDTQYF,TGTGCCAGCAGTCCCCTGGGGGAGGCCCCCACAGATACGCAGTATTTT
NA,TRBV7-3,16,TRBD1,TRBJ2-3,CASSLAGGGWTDTQYF,TGTGCCAGCAGCTTAGCAGGGGGCGGTTGGACAGATACGCAGTATTTT
NA,TRBV28,15,TRBD1,TRBJ1-4,CASSLWGQGAEKLFF,TGTGCCAGCAGTTTATGGGGACAGGGGGCTGAAAAACTGTTTTTT
NA,TRBV7-6,16,TRBD1,TRBJ2-1,CASSLEDRGLNNEQFF,TGTGCCAGCAGCTTAGAGGACAGGGGGCTTAACAATGAGCAGTTCTTC
NA,TRBV2,14,NA,TRBJ2-7,CASSTEQGLNEQYF,TGTGCCAGCAGTACGGAACAGGGTCTGAACGAGCAGTACTTC
few,TRBV19,14,TRBD1,TRBJ1-2,CASSIWTGGNGYTF,TGTGCCAGTAGTATATGGACAGGGGGCAATGGCTACACCTTC
NA,TRBV5-1,16,TRBD1,TRBJ2-3,CASSPNRDRAPDTQYF,TGCGCCAGCAGTCCCAATCGGGACAGGGCCCCAGATACGCAGTATTTT
NA,TRBV30,14,NA,TRBJ1-1,CAWSSGGGGTEAFF,TGTGCCTGGAGCTCTGGCGGGGGAGGGACTGAAGCTTTCTTT
NA,TRBV3-1/TRBV3-2,17,TRBD2,TRBJ2-1,CASSQVSGGSSYNEQFF,TGTGCCAGCAGCCAAGTGAGCGGCGGGAGCTCCTACAATGAGCAGTTCTTC
NA,TRBV19,15,NA,TRBJ1-4,CASSQQLATNEKLFF,TGTGCCAGTAGCCAACAGCTTGCAACTAATGAAAAACTGTTTTTT
many,TRBV19,17,TRBD1,TRBJ1-2,CASSTPGDRGPLRGYTF,TGTGCCAGTAGCACCCCGGGGGACAGGGGACCCCTCCGTGGCTACACCTTC
once,TRBV5-4,13,NA,TRBJ2-5,CASSKGVQETQYF,TGTGCCAGCAGCAAGGGGGTTCAAGAGACCCAGTACTTC
NA,TRBV6-6,13,TRBD2,TRBJ2-3,CASRTGGADTQYF,TGTGCCAGCAGAACGGGGGGGGCAGATACGCAGTATTTT
few,TRBV5-5,15,TRBD1,TRBJ2-7,CASSGGQVGTYEQYF,TGTGCCAGCAGCGGCGGACAGGTTGGGACCTACGAGCAGTACTTC
NA,TRBV7-2,17,TRBD2,TRBJ2-7,CASSLAVLAGGSYEQYF,TGTGCCAGCAGCTTAGCCGTCCTAGCGGGAGGCTCCTACGAGCAGTACTTC
few,TRBV27,12,NA,TRBJ2-7,CASSIRRGEQYF,TGTGCCAGCAGCATTAGGCGGGGAGAGCAGTACTTC
NA,TRBV10-3,15,TRBD1,TRBJ1-1,CALHSRTGGFWWAFF,TGTGCCCTCCATAGTAGGACAGGGGGCTTTTGGTGGGCTTTCTTT
NA,TRBV4-1,16,NA,TRBJ2-7,CASSQDWQGIGYEQYF,TGCGCCAGCAGCCAAGATTGGCAGGGGATCGGCTACGAGCAGTACTTC
NA,TRBV7-6,15,TRBD2,TRBJ2-7,CASSTGLALSYEQYF,TGTGCCAGCAGCACGGGACTAGCGCTCTCCTACGAGCAGTACTTC
NA,TRBV6-5,14,TRBD2,TRBJ2-7,CASRGTSAFYEQYF,TGTGCCAGTCGGGGGACTAGCGCATTCTACGAGCAGTACTTC
NA,TRBV7-2,19,NA,TRBJ1-1,CASSFGNYGGNLKYTEAFF,TGTGCCAGCAGCTTCGGAAACTATGGTGGAAACTTGAAGTACACTGAAGCTTTCTTT
NA,TRBV10-3,19,TRBD2,TRBJ2-3,CAISDTAGGMSKLTDTQYF,TGTGCCATCAGTGATACAGCGGGAGGGATGAGTAAGTTGACAGATACGCAGTATTTT
NA,TRBV3-1/TRBV3-2,15,NA,TRBJ1-2,CASSQDGSRNYGYTF,TGTGCCAGCAGCCAAGATGGTTCCAGAAACTATGGCTACACCTTC
NA,TRBV12-3/TRBV12-4,13,NA,TRBJ1-2,CASSPRGRYGYTF,TGTGCCAGCAGCCCTCGCGGGCGCTATGGCTACACCTTC
NA,TRBV15,17,TRBD1,TRBJ1-6,CATSRDHPRQGTSPLHF,TGTGCCACCAGCAGAGACCACCCGCGACAGGGGACTTCACCCCTCCACTTT
once,TRBV20-1,11,NA,TRBJ2-7,CSAHRVKEQYF,TGCAGTGCTCACAGGGTGAAAGAGCAGTACTTC
NA,TRBV7-8,17,NA,TRBJ2-1,CASSLGGGGSSYNEQFF,TGTGCCAGCAGCTTAGGAGGGGGAGGGAGCTCCTACAATGAGCAGTTCTTC
NA,TRBV7-8,14,TRBD1,TRBJ1-6,CASSLGSGQSPLHF,TGTGCCAGCAGCTTAGGCTCGGGACAGTCACCCCTCCACTTT
few,TRBV6-5,14,NA,TRBJ1-1,CASRDRVGTTEAFF,TGTGCCAGCAGGGATCGGGTCGGAACCACTGAAGCTTTCTTT
NA,TRBV7-2,15,NA,TRBJ2-7,CASSLGSGTSYEQYF,TGTGCCAGCAGCTTAGGTAGCGGTACTTCCTACGAGCAGTACTTC
NA,TRBV15,15,NA,TRBJ1-5,CATQDWTFGNQPQHF,TGTGCCACTCAAGACTGGACTTTTGGCAATCAGCCCCAGCATTTT
NA,TRBV11-2,15,NA,TRBJ1-4,CASSLNAGGSEKLFF,TGTGCCAGCAGCCTGAACGCGGGAGGAAGCGAAAAACTGTTTTTT
NA,TRBV6-5,14,TRBD1,TRBJ1-2,CASTPTGGWYGYTF,TGTGCCAGCACCCCTACAGGGGGCTGGTATGGCTACACCTTC
NA,TRBV4-3,22,TRBD2,TRBJ2-2,CASREGMRPEGTSGTYTGELFF,TGCGCCAGCCGGGAAGGGATGCGACCTGAAGGGACTAGCGGGACGTACACCGGGGAGCTGTTTTTT
NA,TRBV2,15,TRBD1,TRBJ1-5,CASSPGQGENQPQHF,TGTGCCAGCAGCCCCGGACAGGGAGAAAATCAGCCCCAGCATTTT
few,TRBV28,18,TRBD1,TRBJ1-4,CASSRWPYRGSTNEKLFF,TGTGCCAGCAGTAGATGGCCCTACAGGGGCTCGACTAATGAAAAACTGTTTTTT
NA,TRBV7-8,13,NA,TRBJ2-7,CASGLRETYEQYF,TGTGCCAGCGGACTAAGGGAGACCTACGAGCAGTACTTC
NA,TRBV19,15,TRBD1,TRBJ1-1,CASNRAGQGLTEAFF,TGTGCCAGTAATAGGGCGGGACAGGGGCTCACTGAAGCTTTCTTT
NA,TRBV9,14,NA,TRBJ2-1,CASSEQIRGNEQFF,TGTGCCAGCAGCGAACAGATCAGGGGTAATGAGCAGTTCTTC
few,TRBV6-2/TRBV6-3,15,NA,TRBJ1-6,CASSPVGQNNSPLHF,TGTGCCAGCAGTCCAGTAGGACAGAATAATTCACCCCTCCACTTT
few,TRBV19,13,TRBD1,TRBJ2-7,CASKQGASGEQYF,TGTGCCAGTAAACAGGGGGCGTCGGGGGAGCAGTACTTC
NA,TRBV27,15,TRBD2,TRBJ2-3,CASSLGLAETDTQYF,TGTGCCAGCAGTCTGGGACTAGCGGAAACAGATACGCAGTATTTT
NA,TRBV7-2,13,NA,TRBJ2-7,CASSLSTSYEQYF,TGTGCCAGCAGCCTTAGCACTAGCTACGAGCAGTACTTC
NA,TRBV29-1,16,NA,TRBJ2-5,CSVAGQQARGFETQYF,TGCAGCGTTGCAGGCCAACAGGCCAGGGGTTTTGAGACCCAGTACTTC
NA,TRBV27,15,TRBD1,TRBJ2-7,CASSFTGGSLYEQYF,TGTGCCAGCAGTTTCACAGGGGGCTCCCTTTACGAGCAGTACTTC
NA,TRBV28,18,TRBD1,TRBJ2-1,CASSLFPGQGKELNEQFF,TGTGCCAGCAGTTTATTTCCCGGACAGGGGAAAGAGTTGAATGAGCAGTTCTTC
NA,TRBV19,13,NA,TRBJ2-1,CASGADRYNEQFF,TGTGCCAGTGGGGCGGACCGTTACAATGAGCAGTTCTTC
NA,TRBV3-1/TRBV3-2,13,NA,TRBJ1-1,CASSRQEVTEAFF,TGTGCCAGCAGCCGCCAAGAGGTCACTGAAGCTTTCTTT
NA,TRBV5-1,17,TRBD2,TRBJ2-3,CASSLGTSGRTTDTQYF,TGCGCCAGCAGCTTGGGGACTAGCGGGAGGACCACAGATACGCAGTATTTT
NA,TRBV20-1,12,NA,TRBJ1-1,CSGSQGYTEAFF,TGCAGTGGTAGTCAGGGGTACACTGAAGCTTTCTTT
NA,TRBV6-6,17,TRBD1,TRBJ1-5,CASSPTGVLSSNQPQHF,TGTGCCAGCAGTCCGACAGGGGTATTGAGTAGCAATCAGCCCCAGCATTTT
NA,TRBV5-4,15,NA,TRBJ2-7,CASSLGGDNSYEQYF,TGTGCCAGCAGCTTGGGAGGTGATAACTCCTACGAGCAGTACTTC
NA,TRBV2,16,TRBD1,TRBJ1-1,CASSVGTGGTNTEAFF,TGTGCCAGCAGTGTTGGGACAGGGGGCACGAACACTGAAGCTTTCTTT
NA,TRBV21-1,21,NA,TRBJ1-1,CASSKATPTGVRTRSNTEAFF,TGTGCCAGCAGCAAAGCGACGCCAACCGGGGTCAGGACCAGATCGAACACTGAAGCTTTCTTT
NA,TRBV10-3,15,TRBD1,TRBJ2-7,CAISEFGTETYEQYF,TGTGCCATCAGTGAGTTCGGGACAGAGACCTACGAGCAGTACTTC
NA,TRBV7-2,15,TRBD2,TRBJ2-1,CASSLVRLAGGEQFF,TGTGCCAGCAGCTTAGTTCGGCTAGCGGGAGGTGAGCAGTTCTTC
NA,TRBV18,16,TRBD1,TRBJ1-2,CASSPQESGGIYGYTF,TGTGCCAGCTCACCACAAGAATCAGGGGGAATCTATGGCTACACCTTC
NA,TRBV6-5,13,NA,TRBJ2-7,CASNLSRDYEQYF,TGTGCCTCAAACCTCAGTCGGGACTACGAGCAGTACTTC
NA,TRBV5-5,13,NA,TRBJ2-2,CASSLRSAGELFF,TGTGCCAGCAGCTTGCGATCGGCCGGGGAGCTGTTTTTT